The 10 T cell receptor beta chains in this list originate from one sample, sequenced in a study of blood T cell repertoires in COVID-19. Data came from immunoSEQ multiplex PCR; TCRdb stores just in-frame clones and leaves some out. The sample consists of 80,000 to 95,000 clones, roughly 84% of them appearing once. The sample was peripheral blood. The receptors here all came from a woman aged 80 or over in a cohort sampled during active or convalescent COVID-19.

The CDR3 region has the DNA TGCGCCAGCAGCTTGTTCCGACCTGGAGAAACCTCCTACGAGCAGTACTTC. Residues: CASSLFRPGETSYEQYF. V is TRBV5-1 and J is TRBJ2-7; D gene unclear. This CDR3 has 17 amino acids. V was clipped by 1 base and J by 0 bases, with 17 bases between them. Germline V gene sequence: CDR1 SGHRS, CDR2 YFSETQ.

V gene TRBV7-9 combines with J gene TRBJ2-1; TRBD2 agrees at 12 bases. This CDR3 spans 19 amino acids. Germline V lookup: CDR1 SEHNR, CDR2 FQNEAQ (reference sequence). J lost 0 bases, V lost 4 bases, and 10 bases had no gene match. This CDR3 is CASSSNPGLAGTSYNEQFF. The CDR3 nucleotides are TGTGCCAGCAGCTCCAACCCAGGACTAGCGGGGACCTCCTACAATGAGCAGTTCTTC.

The V gene is TRBV6-2 or TRBV6-3, the J gene TRBJ1-6; D remains ambiguous. V was pared by 5 bases and J by 9 bases, with 23 bases between. This CDR3 is built from 17 residues. Germline CDR1 MNHEY, CDR2 SVGEGT. The CDR3 DNA reads TGTGCCAGCAGTACTCGATGGAATGGTATAGACATTTCACCCCTCCACTTT. Protein product: CASSTRWNGIDISPLHF.

DNA of the CDR3: TGTGCCAGTCGACTAGCGGAAGAAGAGACCCAGTACTTC. Protein sequence: CASRLAEEETQYF. The rearrangement joins TRBV5-4 to TRBJ2-5, with 9 bases lining up with TRBD2. V shed 8 bases and J 3 bases; nucleotides not matched to a gene: 5. CDR1 and CDR2 (germline): SGHNT, YYREEE (reference sequence). The CDR3 loop spans 13 amino acids.

The chain recombines TRBV7-2 with TRBJ2-1; 7 bases are a match to TRBD1. CDR3 size: 16 residues. CDR1 and CDR2 (germline): SGHTA, FQGNSA. Trimming at V came to 3 bases and at J to 11 bases, leaving 16 bases not matched to a gene. Written as DNA, the CDR3 is TGTGCCAGCAGCTTGAACAGGGGTTCCGCCCAAAGGCAGCAGTTCTTC. It specifies CASSLNRGSAQRQQFF.

This clone was picked up one time. This chain joins TRBV30 and TRBJ2-1, with a possible D match to TRBD2 (5 bases). V was clipped by 0 bases and J by 8 bases, with 8 bases between them. The germline V gene has CDR1 GTSNPN and CDR2 SVGIG (reference sequence). The CDR3 is 12 residues long. CDR3 region: CAWSVPGDEQFF. The CDR3 DNA reads as TGTGCCTGGAGTGTACCCGGGGATGAGCAGTTCTTC.

J is TRBJ1-1 and V is TRBV18; D is possibly TRBD1 (6 bases). Germline lookup yields CDR1 KGHSH and CDR2 LQKENI. V was pared by 2 bases and J by 3 bases, with 7 bases between. CDR3 length: 13 amino acids. In DNA form, the CDR3 reads TGTGCCAGCTCACCATCAGGGGACACTGAAGCTTTCTTT. Translation gives CASSPSGDTEAFF.

The J gene is TRBJ2-7, the V gene TRBV2; 8 bases fit TRBD1. Germline CDR1 and CDR2: SNHLY and FYNNEI. This CDR3 is 14 amino acids long. The trim removed 3 bases at V and 3 bases at J, leaving 4 bases unmatched. The CDR3 protein is CASSEGGQVYEQYF. The CDR3, as DNA: TGTGCCAGCAGTGAGGGGGGACAGGTCTACGAGCAGTACTTC.

The gene calls are TRBV2 and TRBJ2-1; the D is unclear. Germline V CDR1 and CDR2: SNHLY, FYNNEI. The CDR3 consists of 14 residues. The V gene lost 1 base and the J gene lost 7 bases, with 11 bases spanning the gap. CDR3: CASSEGLVLNEQFF. The CDR3 DNA reads as TGTGCCAGCAGTGAAGGGCTAGTCCTTAATGAGCAGTTCTTC.

This chain connects TRBV11-2 to TRBJ2-7; D is undetermined. V lost 2 bases and J 5 bases, leaving 16 bases between the germline ends. Germline V lookup: CDR1 SGHAT, CDR2 FQNNGV. The CDR3 runs to 15 residues. The CDR3 loop is CASSLFVQKINEQYF. The CDR3 nucleotides read TGTGCCAGCAGCTTATTTGTCCAGAAGATAAACGAGCAGTACTTC.